The subject of this entry is one T cell receptor beta chain. Its antigen target is currently unknown. Nothing much larger sits one base from this clone, and base qualities are not available. The record originates from a study of blood T cell repertoires in COVID-19 (dated by TCRdb to the early 2020s). Looking at the study overall: Samples from collaborators originated in the United States, Italy and Spain and spanned both the acute and convalescent phases of COVID-19. The material from the prospective study consisted of cDNA or gDNA derived from T cells, B-cell-depleted T cells, or PBMCs. Subjects who had been exposed to COVID-19, were actively infected with it, or had recovered from it provided the deeply sampled blood TCRbeta repertoires that made up the dataset. A freely available public database, intended as a resource for researchers studying the immune response to SARS-CoV-2, is where the repertoires were released. The samples were drawn from the first 160 participants of the ongoing ImmuneRACE study and from more than 1,000 subjects provided by 6 global collaborators. Sample metadata almost always included a de-identified subject ID, COVID-19 status, age in years and sex. Where HLA class I and class II types were available, the types were taken from metadata supplied by the sample provider, not from assay-based typing.

Participants in the prospective study were aged about 18 to 100 years, lived in 20 to 25 United States geographic areas, and enrolled through a virtual design. In the prospective study, cohorts were assigned on the basis of participant-reported clinical history obtained from a screening survey and a study questionnaire. In the prospective study, mobile phlebotomists collected whole blood, serum and a nasopharyngeal or oropharyngeal swab from each participant. Over a roughly 2-month period, participants in the prospective study had the option of providing additional blood draws and questionnaires. Before DNA extraction, blood samples from the prospective study were shipped at room temperature or frozen. For this chain, trimming is 5 bases at the V end and 6 bases at the J end, and the number of junction bases without a gene match is 6. Counted from cysteine to phenylalanine, this CDR3 has 13 amino acids. The DNA shown is the 39-base CDR3, in frame from base 1.

Overall study results and their limits: How much clinical and demographic metadata was included differed by source and by participant, and the metadata was provided uncurated.

TCRbeta CDR3 regions were amplified from genomic DNA by means of the immunoSEQ Assay, a bias-controlled multiplex PCR. The study's processing was this. Nucleated cell counts per sample were estimated from amplification of reference gene primers within the assay. Sequence reads were collapsed and filtered to measure the absolute abundance of every unique TCRbeta CDR3 rearrangement. For each sample, productive Simpson clonality was calculated by taking the square root of Simpson's diversity index across productive rearrangements. TCRdb took over this immuneACCESS table, retaining in-frame rearrangements with V and J assigned. Such tables are incomplete; in checked studies, under half of the missing clones stem from an unresolved V gene, and the remainder is unexplained. Clone size and V and J calls were adopted from that table, with D and trimming inferred from the DNA. The sample profile shows approximately 260,000 clones; 87% of them were found once. The top ten clones comprise about 6% of the sample.

This chain is built from TRBV12-3 or TRBV12-4 and TRBJ1-1; the central 7 bases match TRBD1. Sequenced input: PBMCs or T cells enriched from blood (not recorded which). This clonotype was obtained from a young woman with acute COVID-19. For the CDR3, the sequence is CASSLRGYAEAFF. Read as DNA, the sequence is TGTGCCAGCAGTCTCAGGGGGTACGCTGAAGCTTTCTTT.